This T cell receptor (beta chain) was identified in a study of blood T cell repertoires in COVID-19. Study at large: PBMCs, B-cell-depleted T cells, or T cells were the source of the cDNA or gDNA that made up the material.

The CDR3 covers 13 residues. From germline, CDR1 is LGHNA and CDR2 YSLEER. V lost 1 base to trimming and J lost 6 bases, with 7 bases between them. TCRdb's copy holds only in-frame clones and misses some; the assay was immunoSEQ multiplex PCR. The sample consists of hundreds of thousands of clones, more than 90% of them appearing once. This rearrangement joins TRBV4-3 to TRBJ1-5, with a possible D match to TRBD1 (6 bases). Sample: PBMCs or T cells enriched from blood (not recorded which). This sequence was found in a man aged 55-75 years who had recovered from COVID-19. The CDR3 is CASSQVGAQPQHF. The CDR3 DNA is TGCGCCAGCAGCCAAGTGGGGGCTCAGCCCCAGCATTTT.